Shown below are 6 T cell receptor beta chains from a single sample sequenced in a study of blood T cell repertoires in COVID-19. Produced via immunoSEQ multiplex PCR; TCRdb's table is partial and in-frame only. The sample includes approximately 270,000 clones, under 95% of them seen just once. Specimen: PBMCs or T cells enriched from blood (not recorded which). The receptors derive from a man aged 40-50 years who had been exposed to COVID-19.

The chain recombines TRBV27 with TRBJ2-1; D not resolved. The length of the CDR3 is 17 residues. The V end was cut by 2 bases, the J end by 2 bases, with 16 bases between. Germline values: CDR1 MNHEY, CDR2 SMNVEV (reference sequence). DNA of the CDR3: TGTGCCAGCAGTTTACTTGCACTCCCTCTCGCCTACAATGAGCAGTTCTTC. This gives the protein CASSLLALPLAYNEQFF.

J is TRBJ1-1 and V is TRBV4-3, with D perhaps TRBD1 (5 bases). CDR1 and CDR2 (germline): LGHNA, YSLEER. The CDR3 length is 19 residues. Between the trimmed V and J ends, which lost 0 bases and 2 bases, there was a span of 22 bases. The CDR3 region has the DNA TGCGCCAGCAGCCAAGATATAGCCGGATTTAGGGGCATTAACACTGAAGCTTTCTTT. Its translation is CASSQDIAGFRGINTEAFF.

V usage is TRBV4-1 and J usage is TRBJ1-5, with 9 bases that match TRBD1. Germline trimming cut 4 bases from V and 4 bases from J; bases unmatched to any gene: 2. The CDR3 runs 14 residues. Looked up from germline, CDR1 is MGHRA and CDR2 is YSYEKL. The CDR3 spells CASSPGTGNQPQHF. CDR3 sequence (DNA): TGCGCCAGCAGCCCGGGGACAGGGAATCAGCCCCAGCATTTT.

The chain recombines TRBV5-1 with TRBJ2-7, with D possibly being TRBD1 (6 bases). The germline V gene encodes CDR1 SGHRS and CDR2 YFSETQ. The CDR3 has 17 amino acids. Trimming pared 0 bases from V and 5 bases from J, leaving 21 bases between. CDR3 coding DNA: TGCGCCAGCAGCTTGGCCGTAATGGGGACAAGGGCTGACGAGCAGTACTTC. Its protein is CASSLAVMGTRADEQYF.

This sequence joins TRBV28 and TRBJ2-3; no clear D. This CDR3 comprises 13 residues. V was trimmed by 3 bases and J by 0 bases, leaving 4 bases between them. Germline-derived CDR1 and CDR2 are MDHEN and SYDVKM. The CDR3 bases are TGTGCCAGCAGTTTTCCGAGCACAGATACGCAGTATTTT. Protein: CASSFPSTDTQYF.

The chain couples TRBV5-4 to TRBJ2-7; D call uncertain. Per the germline V gene, CDR1 is SGHNT and CDR2 is YYREEE (reference sequence). Trimming pared 1 base from V and 3 bases from J, leaving 8 bases between. This CDR3 region has 13 residues. The CDR3 region has the DNA TGTGCCAGCAGCTTGTACTCGGTCTACGAGCAGTACTTC. It specifies CASSLYSVYEQYF.